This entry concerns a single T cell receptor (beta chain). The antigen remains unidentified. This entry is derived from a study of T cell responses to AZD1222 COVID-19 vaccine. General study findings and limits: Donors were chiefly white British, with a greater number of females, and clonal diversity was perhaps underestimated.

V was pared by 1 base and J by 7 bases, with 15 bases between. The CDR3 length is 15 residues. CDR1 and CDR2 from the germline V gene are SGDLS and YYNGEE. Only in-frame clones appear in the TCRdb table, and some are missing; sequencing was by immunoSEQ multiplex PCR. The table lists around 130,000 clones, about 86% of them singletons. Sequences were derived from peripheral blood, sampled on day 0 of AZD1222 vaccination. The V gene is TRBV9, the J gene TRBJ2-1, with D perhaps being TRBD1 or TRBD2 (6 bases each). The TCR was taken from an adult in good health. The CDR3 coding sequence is TGTGCCAGCAGCGTAAGGGGGGACAACGCAAATGAGCAGTTCTTC. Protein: CASSVRGDNANEQFF.